This entry lists 20 T cell receptor beta chains sequenced from one sample in a study of blood T cell repertoires in COVID-19. Clones were sequenced by immunoSEQ multiplex PCR, and TCRdb holds only the in-frame ones, with some missing. The sample shows around 97,000 clones, just under 85% of them seen only once. Sequencing was done on a sample of peripheral blood. These receptors all come from a man aged 70 or older with acute or convalescent COVID-19.

The CDR3 DNA is TGTGCCTCCTTGACAGGGAAGAAAGAAAAACTGTTTTTT. Its translation: CASLTGKKEKLFF. The chain recombines TRBV30 with TRBJ1-4, with 7 bases aligning to TRBD1. J lost 8 bases, V lost 7 bases, and 10 bases had no gene match. CDR1 and CDR2 (germline): GTSNPN, SVGIG (reference sequence). The CDR3 length is 13 residues. Supplemented by reference TRBV30 and TRBJ1-4, the full variable domain reads SQTIHQWPATLVQPVGSPLSLECTVEGTSNPNLYWYRQAAGRGLQLLFYSVGIGQISSEVPQNLSASRPQDRQFILSSKKLLLSDSGFYLCASLTGKKEKLFFGSGTQLSVL.

The V and J genes are TRBV7-9 and TRBJ1-2; 7 nucleotides line up with TRBD1. Germline V lookup: CDR1 SEHNR, CDR2 FQNEAQ (reference sequence). Trimming took 4 bases from V and 4 from J; bases not matched to a gene: 6. CDR3 length equals 14 residues. The CDR3 loop is CASSSGTAIYGYTF. CDR3 nucleotides: TGTGCCAGCAGCTCTGGGACAGCCATCTATGGCTACACCTTC.

V usage is TRBV28 and J usage is TRBJ1-5; 8 bases are shared with TRBD1. Germline V gives CDR1 MDHEN, CDR2 SYDVKM. This CDR3 comprises 16 residues. V gave up 5 bases and J gave up 0 bases; unmatched junction bases: 6. CDR3 sequence (DNA): TGTGCCAGCAGTCCAACAGGGGGTCATAGCAATCAGCCCCAGCATTTT. This sequence encodes CASSPTGGHSNQPQHF. Full variable domain (outside the CDR3, taken from reference TRBV28 and TRBJ1-5): DVKVTQSSRYLVKRTGEKVFLECVQDMDHENMFWYRQDPGLGLRLIYFSYDVKMKEKGDIPEGYSVSREKKERFSLILESASTNQTSMYLCASSPTGGHSNQPQHFGDGTRLSIL.

The CDR3 region has the DNA TGTGCCAGCAGCGTATGGACAGGCTCCTCTGGAAACACCATATATTTT. This translates into CASSVWTGSSGNTIYF. This chain links TRBV9 with TRBJ1-3; TRBD1 agrees at 7 bases. V dropped 1 base and J dropped 0; count of bases not matched to a gene: 4. Germline-derived CDR1 and CDR2 are SGDLS and YYNGEE. The CDR3 totals 16 residues.

This sequence joins TRBV11-2 and TRBJ2-7; 9 nucleotides line up with TRBD2. The germline V gene has CDR1 SGHAT and CDR2 FQNNGV. Losses at the gene ends were 1 base for V and 5 bases for J; bases not matched to a gene: 3. This CDR3 region has 14 residues. CDR3 in amino acids: CASSLVAGVDEQYF. The CDR3 DNA reads as TGTGCCAGCAGCTTAGTAGCGGGAGTAGACGAGCAGTACTTC.

V usage is TRBV28 and J usage is TRBJ1-2; D call uncertain. The ends were cut back, 4 bases at V and 5 bases at J, with 2 bases in the middle. From germline, CDR1 is MDHEN and CDR2 SYDVKM. The CDR3 loop spans 10 amino acids. The CDR3 loop is CASSSYGYTF. In DNA, the CDR3 is TGTGCCAGCAGTTCTTATGGCTACACCTTC.

This chain joins TRBV5-4 and TRBJ2-5; TRBD2 aligns across 9 bases. V shed 2 bases, J shed 2 bases, and the junction held 4 bases outside the gene matches. The CDR3 has 15 amino acids. The germline V gene has CDR1 SGHNT and CDR2 YYREEE (reference sequence). The CDR3 sequence: CASSLASGGQETQYF. The CDR3 nucleotides are TGTGCCAGCAGCTTAGCCAGCGGGGGGCAAGAGACCCAGTACTTC.

The chain uses TRBV3-1 (or the pseudogene TRBV3-2) and TRBJ2-3; TRBD2 is a possible D gene (5 bases). The CDR3 contains 15 residues. Trimming removed 0 bases at V and 2 bases at J, with 9 bases between. Germline V lookup: CDR1 LGHDT, CDR2 YNNKEL (reference sequence). The CDR3 sequence is CASSQDSDYTDTQYF. The CDR3 DNA reads TGTGCCAGCAGCCAAGATTCAGACTACACAGATACGCAGTATTTT.

The CDR3 coding sequence is TGTGCCAGCAGTTACGGGGGACTAGCGGGAGCCTACGAGCAGTACTTC. Residues: CASSYGGLAGAYEQYF. The chain carries TRBV6-5 and TRBJ2-7; 14 bases fit TRBD2. The CDR3 sequence is 16 residues long. The J segment lost 2 bases and the V segment lost 2 bases, leaving 2 bases of the junction unmatched. In germline, CDR1 is MNHEY, CDR2 SVGAGI.

The chain is built from TRBV4-1 and TRBJ1-4; possibly TRBD1 for D (5 bases). The CDR3 length is 16 residues. From germline, CDR1 is MGHRA and CDR2 YSYEKL. The V end was cut by 5 bases, the J end by 0 bases, with 13 bases between. CDR3 sequence: CASSSSDSATNEKLFF. The CDR3 nucleotides are TGCGCCAGCAGCTCGAGTGACAGCGCAACTAATGAAAAACTGTTTTTT.

This clone was counted a few times. This chain uses TRBV18 with TRBJ1-1; 7 positions match TRBD1. The CDR3 runs 14 residues. The V gene's germline CDR1 is KGHSH and CDR2 LQKENI. Germline trimming cut 3 bases from V and 1 base from J; bases unmatched to any gene: 2. CDR3: CASSPQGGNTEAFF. CDR3 nucleotide sequence: TGTGCCAGCTCACCGCAGGGGGGGAACACTGAAGCTTTCTTT.

The rearrangement links TRBV19 to TRBJ2-3; maybe TRBD2 (5 bases). Trimming left V 5 bases short and J 10 bases short, with 16 bases between. This CDR3 comprises 13 residues. CDR1 is LNHDA, CDR2 SQIVND, per germline (reference sequence). The CDR3 reads CASSLLTSSSQYF. The CDR3 coding sequence is TGTGCCAGTAGTCTCCTTACTAGTTCTTCGCAGTATTTT.

The chain joins TRBV5-8 to TRBJ1-6; no firm D call. The V gene lost 4 bases and the J gene lost 9 bases, with 17 bases spanning the gap. This CDR3 region has 15 residues. Germline CDR1 is SGHTS and CDR2 is YDEGEE. DNA for the CDR3: TGTGCCAGCAGCGGGAGGAGTGAGTGGGGTTCACCCCTCCACTTT. Translating gives CASSGRSEWGSPLHF.

This sequence joins TRBV10-3 and TRBJ2-7; D is perhaps TRBD1 (5 bases). The V gene lost 6 bases and the J gene lost 4 bases, with 10 bases spanning the gap. Looked up from germline, CDR1 is ENHRY and CDR2 is SYGVKD. This CDR3 is 12 amino acids long. CDR3 region: CAIRTEGYEQYF. In DNA form, the CDR3 reads TGTGCCATCAGGACAGAAGGTTACGAGCAGTACTTC.

The J gene is TRBJ2-7, the V gene TRBV28; 8 nucleotides match TRBD1. Germline loops: CDR1 MDHEN, CDR2 SYDVKM. The length of the CDR3 is 13 residues. V was pared by 5 bases and J by 3 bases, with 3 bases of the junction left unmatched. The chain's CDR3 is CASSGGQDYEQYF. The DNA for the CDR3 is TGTGCCAGCAGTGGGGGACAGGACTACGAGCAGTACTTC.

The chain couples TRBV11-2 to TRBJ2-5; TRBD2 is a possible D gene (5 bases). The CDR3 extends over 17 amino acids. CDR1 and CDR2 from the germline V gene are SGHAT and FQNNGV. The V end lost 2 bases, the J end lost 5 bases, and 21 bases lay between the germline ends. The DNA for the CDR3 is TGTGCCAGCAGCTTATACTTCGGTAGGCTCCCGGGGGAGACCCAGTACTTC. Protein: CASSLYFGRLPGETQYF.

Only a few counts were recorded for this clone. The chain carries TRBV18 and TRBJ1-6; D perhaps matches TRBD1 (6 bases). Germline V CDR1 and CDR2: KGHSH, LQKENI. Trimming pared 3 bases from V and 6 bases from J, leaving 12 bases between. The CDR3 runs to 15 residues. The CDR3 DNA is TGTGCCAGCTCACCGCCGACAGGCCCTAATTCACCCCTCCACTTT. Protein: CASSPPTGPNSPLHF. Filled out from reference TRBV18 and TRBJ1-6, the complete variable domain reads NAGVMQNPRHLVRRRGQEARLRCSPMKGHSHVYWYRQLPEEGLKFMVYLQKENIIDESGMPKERFSAEFPKEGPSILRIQQVVRGDSAAYFCASSPPTGPNSPLHFGNGTRLTVT.

The genes are TRBV6-1 and TRBJ1-2; D possibly corresponds to TRBD1 (6 bases). The V and J ends lost 2 bases and 0 bases respectively, with 16 bases between them. The CDR3 runs to 17 residues. From germline, CDR1 is MNHNS and CDR2 SASEGT. This CDR3 reads CASSEQGPAAANYGYTF. In DNA, the CDR3 is TGTGCCAGCAGTGAACAGGGGCCCGCCGCTGCTAACTATGGCTACACCTTC.

The chain uses TRBV18 and TRBJ2-3; 7 nucleotides align to TRBD1. Looked up from germline, CDR1 is KGHSH and CDR2 is LQKENI. V gave up 3 bases and J gave up 2 bases; unmatched junction bases: 5. The CDR3 contains 15 residues. The CDR3 sequence: CASSPAGTDTDTQYF. CDR3 sequence (DNA): TGTGCCAGCTCACCGGCCGGGACAGACACAGATACGCAGTATTTT.

The chain is built from TRBV10-1 and TRBJ2-3; 8 nucleotides match TRBD2. In germline, CDR1 is WNHNN, CDR2 SYGVQD (reference sequence). This CDR3 is 14 amino acids long. The CDR3 here is CALGLGGAPDTQYF. CDR3 in DNA: TGCGCTCTAGGGCTCGGGGGGGCCCCAGATACGCAGTATTTT.